This T cell receptor (beta chain) appears in the sequencing data of a study of CD8 T cells in Susac syndrome. There are 15 residues in the CDR3. Deletions cut 2 bases from V and 2 bases from J, with 13 bases between. From germline, CDR1 is MGHRA and CDR2 YSYEKL. It was negative isolation that provided the CD8+ and CD4+ T cells, whereas TEMRA cells were enriched by FACS. RNA in amounts of about 0.45 to 1 ug was reverse transcribed with random hexamers. TCRdb reanalysed the immunoSEQ multiplex PCR reads using MiXCR and keeps one entry per CDR3 protein. The sample lists 100,000 to 150,000 distinct CDR3 sequences, just over 90% occurring once.

Sequencing input: CD8+ T cells from PBMCs. This receptor was obtained from a human donor with multiple sclerosis. V is TRBV4-1 and J is TRBJ2-7, with D possibly matching TRBD2 (6 bases). CDR3 nucleotide sequence: TGCGCCAGCAGCCAACGATTAGCGGCGACCTACGAGCAGTACGTC. Its translation is CASSQRLAATYEQYV.